This T cell receptor beta chain emerged from a study of cytomegalovirus exposure and HLA in healthy donors. Notes on this clone: Its antigen is not identified.

The PCR employed 60 Vbeta primers together with 13 Jbeta primers. Assay: immunoSEQ multiplex PCR; the TCRdb copy retains only in-frame clones and omits some. The repertoire holds 150,000 to 200,000 clones, around 85% seen once, with about a tenth in the top ten. The CDR3 is 15 residues long. The germline CDR1 and CDR2 sequences are MNHNY and SVGAGI (reference sequence). The V gene end was trimmed by 2 bases and the J gene end by 4 bases; junction bases not matched to a gene: 5. Study-wide results and caveats: In a later analysis, TCR beta V- and J-gene trimming was associated with a missense DCLRE1C variant.

Sample: PBMCs. This receptor was obtained from a man aged 18 to 35 in good health and CMV-seropositive. The chain carries TRBV6-6 and TRBJ1-5; TRBD1 matches at 7 bases. The CDR3 reads CASSYETGRNQPQHF. The CDR3 DNA reads as TGTGCCAGCAGTTACGAGACAGGGAGGAATCAGCCCCAGCATTTT.